This is a list of T cell receptor beta chains from one sample in a study of control samples from healthy donors and cancer patients. The repertoire was sequenced with immunoSEQ multiplex PCR; TCRdb's copy has only in-frame clones and lacks some. Of under 100,000 clones listed, 88% were seen once; the top ten hold around 15%. The material sequenced was blood. The receptors shown here come from a woman in her 70s in good health. CDR3s include the opening cysteine and the closing phenylalanine or tryptophan. D genes are given only for firm matches. Some rows mark clone size as missing; the rest say once, few, many or name a class of expanded clone.

j_gene | v_gene | abundance | d_gene | CDR3nt | CDR3aa
TRBJ1-4 | TRBV3-1/TRBV3-2 | - | TRBD1 | TGTGCCGGCAGCCAAGGGACAGAGGTAGGTGAAAAACTGTTTTTT | CAGSQGTEVGEKLFF
TRBJ1-1 | TRBV12-3/TRBV12-4 | - | - | TGTGCCATCCAACCAAGGGGAAGCACTGAAGCTTTCTTT | CAIQPRGSTEAFF
TRBJ1-2 | TRBV2 | - | - | TGTGCCAGCGAGGGGGGCTTACACCCCTATGGCTACACCTTC | CASEGGLHPYGYTF
TRBJ2-3 | TRBV9 | - | - | TGTGCCAGCAGCGGGATTGTGGGGGCCCAAGATACGCAGTATTTT | CASSGIVGAQDTQYF
TRBJ1-3 | TRBV6-5 | - | - | TGTGCCAGCAGTTATGATGGGACAGGAAACACCATATATTTT | CASSYDGTGNTIYF
TRBJ1-1 | TRBV10-2 | - | - | TGCGCCAGCAGTGACTCGGGCTCTGAAGCTTTCTTT | CASSDSGSEAFF
TRBJ1-1 | TRBV7-9 | - | - | TGTGCCAGCAGCTTCGGACAGACCCTGAACACTGAAGCTTTCTTT | CASSFGQTLNTEAFF
TRBJ1-6 | TRBV5-4 | - | TRBD1 | TGTGCCAGCAGCGATGGACAGGCAAGAAATTCACCCCTCCACTTT | CASSDGQARNSPLHF
TRBJ1-2 | TRBV27 | - | TRBD1 | TGTGCCAGCAGTGTGACCCGGGACAGGGGAGGCTACACCTTC | CASSVTRDRGGYTF
TRBJ1-1 | TRBV5-1 | - | - | TGCGCCAGCAGCTTGAGGGTAGACATGAACACTGAAGCTTTCTTT | CASSLRVDMNTEAFF
TRBJ1-5 | TRBV4-3 | - | - | TGCGCCAGCAGCCAAGAGTGGACGACGAATCAGCCCCAGCATTTT | CASSQEWTTNQPQHF
TRBJ1-1 | TRBV5-1 | - | TRBD1 | TGCGCCAGCACTCGCGGAACGTACAGGGGTGGCACTGAAGCTTTCTTT | CASTRGTYRGGTEAFF
TRBJ2-7 | TRBV7-2 | - | - | TGTGCCAGCAGCTCCCTCGTTGGGGGGTCGTACTTC | CASSSLVGGSYF
TRBJ1-1 | TRBV6-5 | - | - | TGTGCCAGCAATTACGGGGGGGACATCTACACTGAAGCTTTCTTT | CASNYGGDIYTEAFF
TRBJ1-1 | TRBV6-2/TRBV6-3 | - | - | TGTGCCAGCAGTTACGTTGGGGACACTGAAGCTTTCTTT | CASSYVGDTEAFF
TRBJ1-5 | TRBV7-9 | - | - | TGTGCCAGCAGCTCCTCCACGGGGGGGCCCCAGCATTTT | CASSSSTGGPQHF
TRBJ2-2 | TRBV6-5 | - | - | TGTGCCAGTCGAATTAATTGGGCGAACACCGGGGAGCTGTTTTTT | CASRINWANTGELFF
TRBJ2-2 | TRBV29-1 | - | - | TGCAGCGGTGGGGGGGCCGACACCGGGGAGCTGTTTTTT | CSGGGADTGELFF
TRBJ2-7 | TRBV7-2 | - | - | TGTGCCAGCAGCTTAGCAGGGAGTGGGTACGAGCAGTACTTC | CASSLAGSGYEQYF
TRBJ1-1 | TRBV5-1 | - | - | TGCGCCAGCAGCTTGAGGGGGATGACAGATGAAGCTTTCTTT | CASSLRGMTDEAFF
TRBJ2-7 | TRBV27 | - | - | TGTGCCAGCAGTTCGTTGGTCCAAGGGGTATCCTACGAGCAGTACTTC | CASSSLVQGVSYEQYF
TRBJ1-6 | TRBV2 | - | - | TGTGCCAGCAGTGAAGCGCGTAAATTAAAGTCACCCCTCCACTTT | CASSEARKLKSPLHF
TRBJ2-3 | TRBV2 | few | TRBD1 | TGTGCCAGCCGGGACAGCTACACAGATACGCAGTATTTT | CASRDSYTDTQYF
TRBJ1-1 | TRBV6-5 | - | TRBD1 | TGTGCCAGCAGTTACCCCGGGGACAGCGGAGCTTTCTTT | CASSYPGDSGAFF
TRBJ2-3 | TRBV5-1 | - | - | TGCGCCAGCAGCTTGGAAGGGATAGATGCAGATACGCAGTATTTT | CASSLEGIDADTQYF
TRBJ2-7 | TRBV2 | - | - | TGTGCCAGCCTGCTGGGCGGCGGAGCACCCTACGAGCAGTACTTC | CASLLGGGAPYEQYF
TRBJ1-2 | TRBV3-1/TRBV3-2 | - | - | TGTGCCAGCAGCCCCAGTCCCAGGTCCTCATCTGGCTACACCTTC | CASSPSPRSSSGYTF
TRBJ2-1 | TRBV19 | - | TRBD2 | TGTGCCAGTAGTACTAGCGGGAGAGGCTACAATGAGCAGTTCTTC | CASSTSGRGYNEQFF
TRBJ1-2 | TRBV18 | - | TRBD1 | TGTGCCAGCTCACCGCTTGGGGACAGAGATGGCTACACCTTC | CASSPLGDRDGYTF
TRBJ1-4 | TRBV5-1 | - | TRBD1 | TGCGCCAGCAGCATTGGACAGGGAATTGAAAAACTGTTTTTT | CASSIGQGIEKLFF
TRBJ2-7 | TRBV5-4 | - | - | TGTGCCAGCAGCCAGGATTCCTACGAGCAGTACTTC | CASSQDSYEQYF
TRBJ1-5 | TRBV6-4 | - | - | TGTGCCAGCAGTGAATCTAGCAATCAGCCCCAGCATTTT | CASSESSNQPQHF
TRBJ1-1 | TRBV27 | few | - | TGTGCCAGCAGTTTAATTGGACAGATTGAAGCTTTCTTT | CASSLIGQIEAFF
TRBJ2-1 | TRBV9 | - | TRBD2 | TGTGCCAGCAGCGTAGCACCTAGCGGGGGTTTTACCTACAATGAGCAGTTCTTC | CASSVAPSGGFTYNEQFF
TRBJ2-1 | TRBV7-2 | - | TRBD2 | TGTGCCAGCAGCAAACAGCGGGGCTCCTACAATGAGCAGTTCTTC | CASSKQRGSYNEQFF
TRBJ1-1 | TRBV6-5 | - | - | TGTGCCAGCAGTTCCCCCGCTGAGGAGGACACTGAAGCTTTCTTT | CASSSPAEEDTEAFF
TRBJ1-4 | TRBV2 | - | - | TGTGCCAGCAGTGAAGGTTTGACAGGACTTAATGAAAAACTGTTTTTT | CASSEGLTGLNEKLFF
TRBJ2-5 | TRBV5-4 | - | - | TGTGCCAGCAGCTTGGCTTGGGGGGCAGAGACCCAGTACTTC | CASSLAWGAETQYF
TRBJ2-7 | TRBV6-5 | - | - | TGTGCCGCCTCCCGGGAGCTCGGCGAGCAGTACTTC | CAASRELGEQYF
TRBJ1-3 | TRBV5-1 | - | TRBD1 | TGCGCCAGCAGCGAGGGACAGATGGACACCATATATTTT | CASSEGQMDTIYF
TRBJ2-7 | TRBV6-2/TRBV6-3 | few | - | TGTGCCAGCAGCCCCCATGGGGTCTCCTACGAGCAGTACTTC | CASSPHGVSYEQYF
TRBJ1-5 | TRBV5-1 | - | TRBD1 | TGCGCCAGCAGCCTATCGGGGGACAGGAATCAGCCCCAGCATTTT | CASSLSGDRNQPQHF
TRBJ1-1 | TRBV10-2 | - | - | TGCGCCAGCAGTGAGTCCGGGATTTGGAGCACTGAAGCTTTCTTT | CASSESGIWSTEAFF
TRBJ2-3 | TRBV29-1 | - | TRBD1 | TGCAGCGTCGACTTTAAGGGGGCCGCAGATACGCAGTATTTT | CSVDFKGAADTQYF
TRBJ1-3 | TRBV27 | - | - | TGTGCCAGCAGTTTAGGAAGGGGAAACACCATATATTTT | CASSLGRGNTIYF
TRBJ1-5 | TRBV11-2 | - | - | TGTGCCAGCAGCTTAGGGGGCAATAATCAGCCCCAGCATTTT | CASSLGGNNQPQHF
TRBJ2-7 | TRBV19 | - | - | TGTGCCAGTAGGGGCGGTTCCTACGAGCAGTACTTC | CASRGGSYEQYF
TRBJ2-2 | TRBV19 | few | TRBD2 | TGTGCCAGTAGTATGACTAGCGGGAGGATGGGGACCGGGGAGCTGTTTTTT | CASSMTSGRMGTGELFF
TRBJ1-1 | TRBV6-5 | - | - | TGTGCCAGCAGTCTCGACAGGCTGGGTGAAGCTTTCTTT | CASSLDRLGEAFF